Below are 23 T cell receptor beta chains sequenced from a single sample in a study of blood T cell repertoires in COVID-19. Here immunoSEQ multiplex PCR was the method, and the copy in TCRdb shows in-frame clones only, minus some. Of roughly 46,000 clones in the sample, around 87% were seen once. Sequencing input: peripheral blood. The receptor source for this set is a human donor in a cohort sampled during active COVID-19.

V and J are TRBV7-2 and TRBJ2-5; 10 bases map to TRBD2. The CDR3 loop spans 15 amino acids. Germline CDR1 and CDR2: SGHTA and FQGNSA. V was clipped by 4 bases and J by 4 bases; unmatched bases: 6. The CDR3 DNA follows: TGTGCCAGCAGCTCACAGACTAGCGGGCGAGAGACCCAGTACTTC. Its translation: CASSSQTSGRETQYF.

This chain joins TRBV30 and TRBJ2-3; 8 bases fit TRBD1. Germline V gene sequence: CDR1 GTSNPN, CDR2 SVGIG (reference sequence). V shed 2 bases, J shed 6 bases, and the junction held 4 bases outside the gene matches. The CDR3 is 13 residues long. CDR3 nucleotide sequence: TGTGCCTGGAGTTGGACAGGGTCTGATACGCAGTATTTT. Its protein is CAWSWTGSDTQYF.

The rearrangement joins TRBV27 to TRBJ1-1; 7 bases line up with TRBD1. Losses at the gene ends were 7 bases for V and 2 bases for J; bases not matched to a gene: 7. Germline loops: CDR1 MNHEY, CDR2 SMNVEV (reference sequence). The CDR3 runs 14 residues. CDR3 region: CASTPPGGNTEAFF. CDR3 nucleotides: TGTGCCAGCACCCCCCCAGGGGGAAACACTGAAGCTTTCTTT.

CDR3 residues: CASSFAPGQGTEAFF. The CDR3, as DNA: TGCGCCAGCAGCTTTGCCCCGGGACAGGGAACTGAAGCTTTCTTT. The gene calls are TRBV5-1 and TRBJ1-1; TRBD1 aligns across 9 bases. Germline V gene lookup returns CDR1 SGHRS and CDR2 YFSETQ. This CDR3 has 15 amino acids. Losses at the gene ends were 2 bases for V and 5 bases for J; bases not matched to a gene: 7.

The chain uses TRBV27 and TRBJ2-7; TRBD1 is a possible D gene (6 bases). The CDR3 runs 13 residues. V lost 8 bases and J lost 9, with 20 bases in between. Per germline, CDR1 MNHEY and CDR2 SMNVEV (reference sequence). CDR3 in DNA: TGTGCCAGCTCGATGGGACCGTTACAGGGGCAGTACTTC. It is translated as CASSMGPLQGQYF.

V is TRBV2 and J is TRBJ2-7; 8 bases match TRBD1. The length of the CDR3 is 15 residues. Germline lookup yields CDR1 SNHLY and CDR2 FYNNEI. V gave up 2 bases and J gave up 3 bases; unmatched junction bases: 6. The CDR3 sequence: CASSENGQGDYEQYF. CDR3 nucleotides: TGTGCCAGCAGTGAAAATGGACAGGGAGACTACGAGCAGTACTTC.

This sequence joins TRBV5-6 and TRBJ1-5; D is perhaps TRBD1 (6 bases). Trimming pared 2 bases from V and 3 bases from J, leaving 9 bases between. This CDR3 has 14 amino acids. CDR1 is SGHDT, CDR2 YYEEEE, per germline. CDR3 bases: TGTGCCAGCAGCTTTACAGGGCACAATCAGCCCCAGCATTTT. Translation gives CASSFTGHNQPQHF.

This chain connects TRBV25-1 to TRBJ2-7, with 7 nucleotides matching TRBD1. CDR1 is MGHDK and CDR2 is SYGVNS in the germline V gene. CDR3 length: 15 residues. V shed 2 bases, J shed 0 bases, and the junction held 4 bases outside the gene matches. Here the CDR3 DNA reads TGTGCCAGCAGTGAAGGGACAGCCTACTCCTACGAGCAGTACTTC. Translated, it gives CASSEGTAYSYEQYF.

J is TRBJ1-2 and V is TRBV5-4; D is possibly TRBD1 (5 bases). Germline CDR1 and CDR2: SGHNT and YYREEE (reference sequence). Trimming pared 5 bases from V and 4 bases from J, leaving 12 bases between. CDR3 size: 13 residues. This CDR3 is CASSTGGVYGYTF. CDR3 coding DNA: TGTGCCAGCAGTACGGGGGGGGTCTATGGCTACACCTTC.

This clone was counted a single time. The chain joins TRBV3-1 (or the pseudogene TRBV3-2) to TRBJ2-7; D uncertain. Germline loops: CDR1 LGHDT, CDR2 YNNKEL (reference sequence). Trimming took off 0 bases at V and 4 bases at J, with 7 bases between the two ends. The CDR3 spans 13 residues. The CDR3 bases are TGTGCCAGCAGCCAAGAGAGTATATACGAGCAGTACTTC. Amino acid sequence: CASSQESIYEQYF.

The V call is TRBV5-8, the J call TRBJ1-5, with D possibly matching TRBD1 (5 bases). V dropped 1 base and J dropped 1 base, with 6 bases sitting between them. The V gene's germline CDR1 is SGHTS and CDR2 YDEGEE. CDR3 length: 14 residues. CDR3 amino acids: CASSLKGSNQPQHF. The CDR3 DNA sequence: TGTGCCAGCAGCTTGAAGGGGAGCAATCAGCCCCAGCATTTT.

In its sample, this clone was seen a few times. The chain is built from TRBV9 and TRBJ2-7; D may be TRBD1 (6 bases). The CDR3 loop spans 14 amino acids. Per the germline V gene, CDR1 is SGDLS and CDR2 is YYNGEE. V lost 3 bases and J 0 bases, leaving 10 bases between the germline ends. CDR3 amino acids: CASSGRDNSYEQYF. In nucleotides, the CDR3 is TGTGCCAGCAGCGGCCGGGACAACTCCTACGAGCAGTACTTC.

The chain uses TRBV5-1 and TRBJ1-1; D is ambiguous. V was shortened by 0 bases and J by 1 base, with 7 bases between the two germline ends. The germline gives CDR1 SGHRS, CDR2 YFSETQ. The CDR3 is 14 amino acids. In DNA form, the CDR3 reads TGCGCCAGCAGCTTGGTGGCAACGAACACTGAAGCTTTCTTT. Its translation: CASSLVATNTEAFF.

The chain couples TRBV28 to TRBJ1-2; 8 positions agree with TRBD1. Germline V gene data show CDR1 as MDHEN and CDR2 as SYDVKM. The length of the CDR3 is 13 residues. The V and J ends lost 8 bases and 4 bases, in that order; junction bases with no gene match: 6. The CDR3 protein is CASGGQGIYGYTF. In nucleotides, the CDR3 is TGTGCCAGCGGAGGACAGGGTATCTATGGCTACACCTTC.

V and J are TRBV7-2 and TRBJ1-3; 8 bases are shared with TRBD1. Germline V gene sequence: CDR1 SGHTA, CDR2 FQGNSA. V lost 5 bases, J lost 0 bases, and 6 bases stayed unmatched. The CDR3 is made up of 16 amino acids. This CDR3 is CASSPRTGNSGNTIYF. For the CDR3, the DNA is TGTGCCAGCAGCCCGAGGACAGGGAACTCTGGAAACACCATATATTTT.

V gene TRBV9 combines with J gene TRBJ2-5, with 10 bases aligning to TRBD2. Germline loops: CDR1 SGDLS, CDR2 YYNGEE. The CDR3 covers 16 residues. V was pared by 4 bases and J by 5 bases, with 11 bases of the junction left unmatched. CDR3 coding DNA: TGTGCCAGCAGCTCGCGAGGTCTAGCGGGGGACGAGACCCAGTACTTC. Its protein product is CASSSRGLAGDETQYF.

This chain joins TRBV20-1 and TRBJ2-7; D gene uncertain. The CDR3 length is 13 residues. The germline V and J ends were trimmed by 3 bases and 2 bases, with 11 bases remaining between them. The V gene's germline CDR1 is DFQATT and CDR2 SNEGSKA (reference sequence). The CDR3 sequence: CSASGRLAYEQYF. As DNA, the CDR3 is TGCAGTGCTAGTGGCCGTCTAGCCTACGAGCAGTACTTC.

This chain uses TRBV13 with TRBJ2-1; TRBD2 is a possible D gene (6 bases). Trimming pared 2 bases from V and 0 bases from J, leaving 17 bases between. CDR1 is PRHDT and CDR2 is FYEKMQ in the germline V gene (reference sequence). The CDR3 consists of 18 residues. CDR3 sequence reads: CASSLSPGGLSSYNEQFF. The CDR3 DNA follows: TGTGCCAGCAGCTTATCGCCTGGAGGGTTAAGCTCCTACAATGAGCAGTTCTTC.

The chain couples TRBV5-1 to TRBJ2-6; TRBD1 matches 8 bases. Germline lookup yields CDR1 SGHRS and CDR2 YFSETQ. V trimming: 4 bases; J trimming: 3 bases; junction bases outside the gene matches: 3. The CDR3 extends over 15 amino acids. The CDR3 DNA reads as TGCGCCAGCAGCGATACAGGGGGTGGGGCCAACGTCCTGACTTTC. Translation: CASSDTGGGANVLTF.

In its sample, this clone was seen once. V is TRBV7-2 and J is TRBJ2-7; the D gene is possibly TRBD1 (5 bases). This CDR3 spans 17 amino acids. Trimming cost V 5 bases and J 2 bases, with 22 bases left between them. The germline V gene has CDR1 SGHTA and CDR2 FQGNSA. This CDR3 reads CASSQDHDRSTPYEQYF. Here the CDR3 DNA reads TGTGCCAGCAGCCAGGACCACGACAGATCTACTCCCTACGAGCAGTACTTC.

This rearrangement joins TRBV9 to TRBJ1-6, with D possibly being TRBD1 (5 bases). CDR1 SGDLS and CDR2 YYNGEE come from the germline V gene. Trimming cost V 3 bases and J 2 bases, with 12 bases left between them. The CDR3 is made up of 16 amino acids. The CDR3 DNA follows: TGTGCCAGCAGCGCAGGGAGGATGACCTATAATTCACCCCTCCACTTT. This codes for CASSAGRMTYNSPLHF.

This clone was seen a few times. This chain connects TRBV7-9 to TRBJ2-7; D remains unclear. Between the trimmed V and J ends, which lost 5 bases and 3 bases, there was a span of 11 bases. Germline V gives CDR1 SEHNR, CDR2 FQNEAQ (reference sequence). This CDR3 comprises 13 residues. The CDR3 sequence is CASSERRSYEQYF. The DNA of the CDR3 is TGTGCCAGCAGCGAGCGACGGAGCTACGAGCAGTACTTC.

V and J are TRBV29-1 and TRBJ1-2, with D perhaps TRBD1 (5 bases). There are 13 residues in the CDR3. V gave up 7 bases and J gave up 2 bases, with 14 bases separating them. Germline V gene lookup returns CDR1 SQVTM and CDR2 ANQGSEA. CDR3 loop: CSDSGGVNYGYTF. CDR3 DNA: TGCAGCGACTCGGGGGGGGTGAACTATGGCTACACCTTC.